These 11 T cell receptor beta chains originate from one sample sequenced in a study of memory CD4+ T cells and cytomegalovirus serostatus. The sort gate was single viable CD3+CD4+CD8-CD45RO+ cells for memory CD4+ T cells. Clones were read by immunoSEQ multiplex PCR, and TCRdb kept only the in-frame ones, dropping some. The table shows tens of thousands of clones, with approximately 72% occurring only once. The sample consisted of memory CD4+ T cells from blood. The receptors stem from an adult in good health and CMV-seronegative.

This clone was counted only a few times. V and J are TRBV9 and TRBJ1-1; 7 positions match TRBD1. The CDR3 covers 13 residues. The germline CDR1 and CDR2 sequences are SGDLS and YYNGEE. Trimming cost V 1 base and J 11 bases; bases outside gene matches: 8. The CDR3 region is CASSVSLTGDAFF. As DNA, the CDR3 is TGTGCCAGCAGCGTATCGTTAACAGGGGACGCTTTCTTT.

The V and J genes are TRBV5-4 and TRBJ1-3; D not certain. The V gene's germline CDR1 is SGHNT and CDR2 YYREEE (reference sequence). With 3 bases removed from V and 0 bases from J, the gap between germline ends came to 7 bases. The length of the CDR3 is 14 residues. The CDR3 bases are TGTGCCAGCAGCTCCGACCCCTCTGGAAACACCATATATTTT. It codes for CASSSDPSGNTIYF.

The chain uses TRBV30 and TRBJ1-6; 7 nucleotides align to TRBD1. The germline V gene encodes CDR1 GTSNPN and CDR2 SVGIG (reference sequence). The CDR3 loop spans 14 amino acids. V shed 0 bases, J shed 11 bases, and the junction held 7 bases outside the gene matches. CDR3 loop: CAWSVGQDGTPLHF. For the CDR3, the DNA is TGTGCCTGGAGTGTCGGACAGGATGGGACACCCCTCCACTTT.

The V and J genes are TRBV28 and TRBJ1-4; possible D gene TRBD1, 5 bases. Trimming pared 3 bases from V and 7 bases from J, leaving 6 bases between. The CDR3 extends over 12 amino acids. Germline loops: CDR1 MDHEN, CDR2 SYDVKM. This chain's CDR3 is CASSLGPEKLFF. For the CDR3, the DNA is TGTGCCAGCAGTTTGGGGCCTGAAAAACTGTTTTTT.

The J gene is TRBJ1-5, the V gene TRBV23-1; D is perhaps TRBD1 (5 bases). TRBV23-1 is an open reading frame whose function is uncertain. CDR3 length: 15 amino acids. V dropped 3 bases and J dropped 6 bases, with 15 bases sitting between them. The CDR3 bases are TGCGCCAGCAGTCACCTCCCGCAGGGCAGTCAGCCCCAGCATTTT. Translating it yields CASSHLPQGSQPQHF.

The rearrangement joins TRBV7-2 to TRBJ2-3; 10 bases align to TRBD2. This CDR3 contains 18 residues. Germline V lookup: CDR1 SGHTA, CDR2 FQGNSA. J lost 6 bases, V lost 1 base, and 13 bases had no gene match. In nucleotides, the CDR3 is TGTGCCAGCAGCTTAGGAGGCTCCGGGGCACTAGCGGGGGATACGCAGTATTTT. The encoded protein is CASSLGGSGALAGDTQYF.

V is TRBV10-3 and J is TRBJ2-7; 12 bases fit TRBD1. The CDR3 consists of 14 residues. CDR1 is ENHRY and CDR2 is SYGVKD in the germline V gene. V shed 3 bases and J 7 bases; nucleotides not matched to a gene: 4. In nucleotides, the CDR3 is TGTGCCATCAGTGACGGGACAGGGGGCATGGAGCAGTACTTC. Protein: CAISDGTGGMEQYF.

The chain employs TRBV6-1 and TRBJ1-1; TRBD1 agrees at 8 bases. The CDR3 covers 14 residues. Trimming cost V 6 bases and J 4 bases; bases outside gene matches: 7. Looked up from germline, CDR1 is MNHNS and CDR2 is SASEGT. This CDR3 reads CASRARGRVTEAFF. The CDR3, as DNA: TGTGCCAGCAGGGCCAGGGGGCGCGTCACTGAAGCTTTCTTT.

The chain is built from TRBV11-2 and TRBJ2-1, with D perhaps given as TRBD1 or TRBD2 (6 bases each). The germline V gene has CDR1 SGHAT and CDR2 FQNNGV. The CDR3 is 16 amino acids. Trimming pared 0 bases from V and 5 bases from J, leaving 14 bases between. The CDR3: CASSLEWGALNNEQFF. The CDR3 coding sequence is TGTGCCAGCAGCTTAGAATGGGGGGCTCTAAACAATGAGCAGTTCTTC.

V usage is TRBV5-1 and J usage is TRBJ2-1, with 13 bases that match TRBD2. With 4 bases clipped from V and 10 bases from J, the junction kept 11 bases outside the gene matches. Germline assignment: CDR1 SGHRS and CDR2 YFSETQ. This CDR3 spans 16 amino acids. The CDR3 here is CASSLSTGTSGVEQFF. The CDR3 DNA sequence: TGCGCCAGCAGCCTAAGTACCGGGACTAGCGGGGTGGAGCAGTTCTTC.

A few counts support this clone. The gene calls are TRBV5-1 and TRBJ1-1; tentatively, D is TRBD1 (6 bases). The CDR3 covers 15 residues. Trimming removed 0 bases at V and 1 base at J, with 10 bases between. Germline CDR1 and CDR2: SGHRS and YFSETQ. DNA for the CDR3: TGCGCCAGCAGCTTGGCGGGACACGAGAACACTGAAGCTTTCTTT. Amino acid sequence: CASSLAGHENTEAFF.